This T cell receptor beta chain was sequenced for a study of T-cell memory formation after mild COVID-19. The CDR3 totals 15 residues. Trimming took off 4 bases at V and 5 bases at J, with 15 bases between the two ends. Germline V gene lookup returns CDR1 SGHRS and CDR2 YFSETQ. TCRdb reprocessed the 5' RACE reads via MiXCR and lists one record per CDR3 protein. The sample has approximately 350,000 distinct CDR3 sequences; roughly 13% are singletons. This clonotype came up a few times. The sequence derives from a man aged 18 to 30 who had mild COVID-19 (a few samples of this study predate the infection). Cell type and time point are not known. The rearrangement joins TRBV5-1 to TRBJ2-2; tentatively, D is TRBD2 (5 bases). Sequencing was done on a sample of PBMCs or a T cell subset sorted from them (not recorded which). The CDR3 sequence is CASSLEAGMTGELFF. In nucleotides, the CDR3 is TGCGCCAGCAGCCTGGAGGCGGGTATGACCGGGGAGCTGTTTTTT.